This T cell receptor (beta chain) was identified during a study of shared clonotypes between healthy human individuals. Study summary: A few men and a couple of women, aged 18 to 49, were donors.

Turning to this clone: The antigen is undetermined. Different DNA sequences within this sample yield the same CDR3.

The protocol was immunoSEQ multiplex PCR, while the TCRdb copy is restricted to in-frame clones and leaves out a portion. The sample consists of some 2,000,000 clones, 85% to 95% of them appearing once. Germline loops: CDR1 SGDLS, CDR2 YYNGEE. The CDR3 has 15 residues. V dropped 0 bases and J dropped 2; count of bases not matched to a gene: 4. General study points: Of the naive CD4 clonotypes, about 5% were shared across a handful of donors.

The naive CD8 subset, CD45RO-negative cells positively selected for CCR7, excluded terminally differentiated effector memory CD45RA+ cells. The specimen was naive CD8+ T cells sorted from blood. The sequence derives from a man aged 18-30 years in good health. The gene calls are TRBV9 and TRBJ2-7; TRBD1 matches 8 bases. The DNA for the CDR3 is TGTGCCAGCAGCGTAGCAGGACAGGGACCCTACGAGCAGTACTTC. Encoded protein: CASSVAGQGPYEQYF.